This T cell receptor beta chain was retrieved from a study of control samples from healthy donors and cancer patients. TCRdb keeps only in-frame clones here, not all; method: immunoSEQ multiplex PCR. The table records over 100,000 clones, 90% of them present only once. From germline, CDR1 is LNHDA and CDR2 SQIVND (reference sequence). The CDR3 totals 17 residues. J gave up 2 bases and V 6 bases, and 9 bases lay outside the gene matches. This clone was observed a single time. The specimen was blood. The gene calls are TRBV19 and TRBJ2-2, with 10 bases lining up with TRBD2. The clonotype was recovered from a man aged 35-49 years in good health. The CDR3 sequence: CASRGGTSGDNTGELFF. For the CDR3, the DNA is TGTGCCAGTAGGGGGGGCACTAGCGGGGATAACACCGGGGAGCTGTTTTTT. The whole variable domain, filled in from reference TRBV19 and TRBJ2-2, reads DGGITQSPKYLFRKEGQNVTLSCEQNLNHDAMYWYRQDPGQGLRLIYYSQIVNDFQKGDIAEGYSVSREKKESFPLTVTSAQKNPTAFYLCASRGGTSGDNTGELFFGEGSRLTVL.